The rows below give T cell receptor beta chains drawn from one sample of a study of post-analysis software for immune sequencing data. TCRdb fed the PCR reads into MiXCR, producing one record per CDR3 protein. The table has roughly 870,000 distinct CDR3 sequences, approximately 57% seen once; the top ten hold 4.6%. Sequenced: blood. The receptor source for this set is a girl aged 10-17 years with multiple sclerosis. CDR3s include the opening cysteine and the closing phenylalanine or tryptophan. Fields, in order: J gene, clone size, V gene, D gene, CDR3 protein, CDR3 DNA. The D gene is left open where the match is weak. Size tells how often a clone was seen (once, few, many) or the class of an expanded clone, and some rows leave it out.

j_gene: TRBJ2-3
abundance: .
v_gene: TRBV5-5
d_gene: .
CDR3aa: CASSLLLELPDTQYF
CDR3nt: TGTGCCAGCAGCTTGCTATTAGAACTCCCAGATACGCAGTATTTT

j_gene: TRBJ2-1
abundance: .
v_gene: TRBV12-3/TRBV12-4
d_gene: .
CDR3aa: CASSLRDWGAEQFF
CDR3nt: TGTGCCAGCAGTTTGCGTGATTGGGGAGCTGAGCAGTTCTTC

j_gene: TRBJ2-7
abundance: few
v_gene: TRBV7-2
d_gene: .
CDR3aa: CASSSWAGGSSYEQYF
CDR3nt: TGTGCCAGCAGCTCATGGGCAGGGGGGAGCTCCTACGAGCAGTACTTC

j_gene: TRBJ2-3
abundance: .
v_gene: TRBV7-3
d_gene: .
CDR3aa: CASSNRDGSTDTQYF
CDR3nt: TGTGCCAGCAGCAACCGGGACGGCAGCACAGATACGCAGTATTTT

j_gene: TRBJ1-1
abundance: .
v_gene: TRBV29-1
d_gene: TRBD1
CDR3aa: CSVEGQGSGAFF
CDR3nt: TGCAGCGTTGAGGGACAGGGCTCGGGAGCTTTCTTT

j_gene: TRBJ2-7
abundance: .
v_gene: TRBV25-1
d_gene: TRBD2
CDR3aa: CASSIAGGNYEQYF
CDR3nt: TGTGCCAGCAGTATAGCGGGAGGGAACTACGAGCAGTACTTC

j_gene: TRBJ2-7
abundance: .
v_gene: TRBV12-5
d_gene: TRBD1
CDR3aa: CASGGGTGGYEQYF
CDR3nt: TGTGCTAGTGGTGGGGGGACAGGGGGCTACGAGCAGTACTTC

j_gene: TRBJ2-5
abundance: few
v_gene: TRBV19
d_gene: .
CDR3aa: CASSRVGMAIQETQYF
CDR3nt: TGTGCCAGTAGTCGAGTTGGGATGGCGATCCAAGAGACCCAGTACTTC

j_gene: TRBJ2-1
abundance: .
v_gene: TRBV9
d_gene: .
CDR3aa: CASSVGPYEQFF
CDR3nt: TGTGCCAGCAGCGTAGGACCGTATGAGCAGTTCTTC

j_gene: TRBJ2-5
abundance: .
v_gene: TRBV20-1
d_gene: TRBD2
CDR3aa: CSAGGILAVMKETQYF
CDR3nt: TGCAGTGCCGGGGGAATACTAGCGGTAATGAAAGAGACCCAGTACTTC

j_gene: TRBJ2-1
abundance: .
v_gene: TRBV14
d_gene: TRBD2
CDR3aa: CASSQERWSGRFYNEQFF
CDR3nt: TGTGCCAGCAGCCAAGAGAGGTGGAGCGGGAGGTTCTACAATGAGCAGTTCTTC

j_gene: TRBJ1-2
abundance: few
v_gene: TRBV12-3/TRBV12-4
d_gene: .
CDR3aa: CASTLSSGYGYTF
CDR3nt: TGTGCCAGCACCCTATCATCTGGCTATGGCTACACCTTC

j_gene: TRBJ2-1
abundance: .
v_gene: TRBV19
d_gene: .
CDR3aa: CARSGDYNEQFF
CDR3nt: TGTGCCAGGAGTGGCGATTACAATGAGCAGTTCTTC

j_gene: TRBJ2-7
abundance: few
v_gene: TRBV2
d_gene: .
CDR3aa: CASSEQGPPYEQYF
CDR3nt: TGTGCCAGCAGTGAACAGGGCCCCCCCTACGAGCAGTACTTC

j_gene: TRBJ2-1
abundance: few
v_gene: TRBV10-2
d_gene: .
CDR3aa: CASSEPPVGGNNEQFF
CDR3nt: TGCGCCAGCAGTGAGCCGCCAGTTGGGGGAAACAATGAGCAGTTCTTC

j_gene: TRBJ2-5
abundance: .
v_gene: TRBV15
d_gene: .
CDR3aa: CATSRDRIRGQETQYF
CDR3nt: TGTGCCACCAGCAGAGATCGGATACGGGGACAAGAGACCCAGTACTTC

j_gene: TRBJ1-4
abundance: .
v_gene: TRBV3-1
d_gene: TRBD1
CDR3aa: CASSPVVGQGNEKLFF
CDR3nt: TGTGCCAGCAGCCCAGTCGTAGGACAGGGTAATGAAAAACTGTTTTTT

j_gene: TRBJ2-3
abundance: .
v_gene: TRBV7-6
d_gene: .
CDR3aa: CASSLGGAVTDTQYF
CDR3nt: TGTGCCAGCAGCTTAGGGGGGGCCGTCACAGATACGCAGTATTTT

j_gene: TRBJ1-1
abundance: .
v_gene: TRBV5-6
d_gene: .
CDR3aa: CASSFLLLGTEAFF
CDR3nt: TGTGCCAGCAGCTTTTTACTACTGGGCACTGAAGCTTTCTTT

j_gene: TRBJ1-2
abundance: few
v_gene: TRBV29-1
d_gene: .
CDR3aa: CSVEGTFRNYGYTF
CDR3nt: TGCAGCGTTGAAGGGACCTTCAGGAACTATGGCTACACCTTC

j_gene: TRBJ1-2
abundance: .
v_gene: TRBV4-2
d_gene: .
CDR3aa: CASSQDQRGYYTF
CDR3nt: TGTGCCAGCAGCCAAGATCAAAGGGGGTACTACACCTTC

j_gene: TRBJ1-2
abundance: .
v_gene: TRBV7-9
d_gene: .
CDR3aa: CASSSNFYGYTF
CDR3nt: TGTGCCAGCAGCTCCAATTTCTATGGCTACACCTTC

j_gene: TRBJ1-1
abundance: .
v_gene: TRBV7-2
d_gene: .
CDR3aa: CASSLVRWGVGFF
CDR3nt: TGTGCCAGCAGCTTAGTGCGGTGGGGCGTAGGTTTCTTT

j_gene: TRBJ1-5
abundance: .
v_gene: TRBV7-9
d_gene: .
CDR3aa: CASSPISQPNQPQHF
CDR3nt: TGTGCCAGCAGCCCCATATCACAGCCAAATCAGCCCCAGCATTTT

j_gene: TRBJ2-1
abundance: .
v_gene: TRBV5-1
d_gene: .
CDR3aa: CASSAPAPRGRTQGSYNEQFF
CDR3nt: TGCGCCAGCAGCGCCCCCGCTCCACGGGGACGGACGCAGGGCTCCTACAATGAGCAGTTCTTC

j_gene: TRBJ2-6
abundance: .
v_gene: TRBV28
d_gene: TRBD2
CDR3aa: CASSLFQTSGRASGANVLTF
CDR3nt: TGTGCCAGCAGTTTATTCCAGACTAGCGGGAGGGCCTCTGGGGCCAACGTCCTGACTTTC

j_gene: TRBJ2-7
abundance: .
v_gene: TRBV12-3/TRBV12-4
d_gene: .
CDR3aa: CASNRDLTYEQYF
CDR3nt: TGTGCCAGCAACCGGGACTTAACCTACGAGCAGTACTTC

j_gene: TRBJ2-7
abundance: few
v_gene: TRBV12-3/TRBV12-4
d_gene: TRBD2
CDR3aa: CASGPMVSGIPYEQYF
CDR3nt: TGTGCCAGCGGTCCCATGGTTAGCGGGATCCCCTACGAGCAGTACTTC

j_gene: TRBJ2-3
abundance: few
v_gene: TRBV20-1
d_gene: TRBD2
CDR3aa: CSANLAGVADTQYF
CDR3nt: TGCAGTGCCAACCTAGCGGGAGTAGCTGATACGCAGTATTTT

j_gene: TRBJ2-5
abundance: .
v_gene: TRBV9
d_gene: .
CDR3aa: CASSVAMEETQYF
CDR3nt: TGTGCCAGCAGCGTAGCTATGGAAGAGACCCAGTACTTC

j_gene: TRBJ1-1
abundance: .
v_gene: TRBV6-5
d_gene: .
CDR3aa: CASSWSGRESLNTEAFF
CDR3nt: TGTGCCAGCAGTTGGTCGGGAAGAGAGTCCCTGAACACTGAAGCTTTCTTT

j_gene: TRBJ2-7
abundance: .
v_gene: TRBV20-1
d_gene: .
CDR3aa: CSARDHLRGSSYEQYF
CDR3nt: TGCAGTGCTAGAGATCATCTCCGGGGTAGCTCCTACGAGCAGTACTTC

j_gene: TRBJ1-5
abundance: .
v_gene: TRBV10-3
d_gene: .
CDR3aa: CAISGRKDGQPQHF
CDR3nt: TGTGCCATCAGTGGAAGGAAGGACGGCCAGCCCCAGCATTTT

j_gene: TRBJ1-2
abundance: .
v_gene: TRBV7-9
d_gene: .
CDR3aa: CASIIQGDYGYTF
CDR3nt: TGTGCCAGCATCATACAGGGAGACTATGGCTACACCTTC

j_gene: TRBJ1-1
abundance: .
v_gene: TRBV27
d_gene: .
CDR3aa: CASSLGGRQSFYTEAFF
CDR3nt: TGTGCCAGCAGTTTAGGGGGCCGACAGAGCTTCTACACTGAAGCTTTCTTT

j_gene: TRBJ2-7
abundance: once
v_gene: TRBV3-1
d_gene: TRBD2
CDR3aa: CASSQETSGVYEQYF
CDR3nt: TGTGCCAGCAGCCAGGAAACTAGCGGGGTATACGAGCAGTACTTC

j_gene: TRBJ1-2
abundance: .
v_gene: TRBV29-1
d_gene: TRBD1
CDR3aa: CSVPDGQGTYGYTF
CDR3nt: TGCAGCGTTCCGGATGGACAGGGGACCTATGGCTACACCTTC

j_gene: TRBJ2-3
abundance: .
v_gene: TRBV29-1
d_gene: .
CDR3aa: CSVPKGVMPDTQYF
CDR3nt: TGCAGCGTACCCAAGGGGGTTATGCCAGATACGCAGTATTTT

j_gene: TRBJ2-7
abundance: .
v_gene: TRBV10-3
d_gene: TRBD2
CDR3aa: CAISELAGTYEQYF
CDR3nt: TGTGCCATCAGTGAATTAGCGGGGACCTACGAGCAGTACTTC

j_gene: TRBJ2-3
abundance: .
v_gene: TRBV9
d_gene: .
CDR3aa: CASSAMTPWSADTQYF
CDR3nt: TGTGCCAGCAGCGCTATGACCCCATGGAGTGCAGATACGCAGTATTTT

j_gene: TRBJ2-5
abundance: .
v_gene: TRBV12-3/TRBV12-4
d_gene: TRBD2
CDR3aa: CASSLWLGRGRETQYF
CDR3nt: TGTGCCAGCAGTCTCTGGCTCGGGAGGGGTCGAGAGACCCAGTACTTC

j_gene: TRBJ2-1
abundance: few
v_gene: TRBV9
d_gene: .
CDR3aa: CASRGTGLNEQFF
CDR3nt: TGTGCCAGCAGAGGAACAGGGTTAAATGAGCAGTTCTTC

j_gene: TRBJ1-1
abundance: once
v_gene: TRBV5-1
d_gene: TRBD1
CDR3aa: CASSLTNYRGPGTEAFF
CDR3nt: TGCGCCAGCAGCTTGACCAACTACAGGGGGCCGGGAACTGAAGCTTTCTTT

j_gene: TRBJ2-3
abundance: .
v_gene: TRBV10-2
d_gene: TRBD1
CDR3aa: CASKYQGAPSDTQYF
CDR3nt: TGCGCCAGCAAGTATCAGGGGGCGCCGTCAGATACGCAGTATTTT

j_gene: TRBJ2-7
abundance: .
v_gene: TRBV5-1
d_gene: .
CDR3aa: CASSYVGSYDRPGEQYF
CDR3nt: TGCGCCAGCAGCTACGTTGGAAGCTACGATCGCCCAGGAGAGCAGTACTTC

j_gene: TRBJ1-5
abundance: .
v_gene: TRBV15
d_gene: .
CDR3aa: CATSRSSRILAGQPQHF
CDR3nt: TGTGCCACCAGCAGATCCTCCCGGATCCTAGCAGGACAGCCCCAGCATTTT

j_gene: TRBJ2-7
abundance: once
v_gene: TRBV25-1
d_gene: TRBD1
CDR3aa: CASSAPETGVWYEQYF
CDR3nt: TGTGCCAGCAGTGCCCCCGAGACAGGGGTTTGGTACGAGCAGTACTTC

j_gene: TRBJ1-2
abundance: .
v_gene: TRBV10-3
d_gene: TRBD1
CDR3aa: CAISKDRVGGYTF
CDR3nt: TGTGCCATCAGTAAAGACAGGGTCGGCGGCTACACCTTC

j_gene: TRBJ2-7
abundance: few
v_gene: TRBV5-1
d_gene: TRBD1
CDR3aa: CASSLAPGGSNEQYF
CDR3nt: TGCGCCAGCAGCTTGGCACCAGGGGGATCTAACGAGCAGTACTTC

j_gene: TRBJ2-7
abundance: .
v_gene: TRBV6-6
d_gene: TRBD1
CDR3aa: CASSYRGQAGSYEQYF
CDR3nt: TGTGCCAGCAGTTACCGAGGACAGGCCGGCTCCTACGAGCAGTACTTC

j_gene: TRBJ2-3
abundance: .
v_gene: TRBV20-1
d_gene: TRBD2
CDR3aa: CSADSGGADTDTQYF
CDR3nt: TGCAGTGCTGATAGCGGGGGGGCCGACACAGATACGCAGTATTTT

j_gene: TRBJ2-7
abundance: few
v_gene: TRBV7-2
d_gene: .
CDR3aa: CASSLGVRYEQYF
CDR3nt: TGTGCCAGCAGCTTAGGGGTACGGTACGAGCAGTACTTC